Shown below are 9 T cell receptor beta chains from a single sample sequenced in a study of memory CD4+ T cells and cytomegalovirus serostatus. The repertoire was sequenced with immunoSEQ multiplex PCR; TCRdb's copy has only in-frame clones and lacks some. The sample has 45,000 to 55,000 clones, 75% to 85% seen once; the top ten hold approximately 0.65%. Single viable CD3+CD4+CD8-CD45RO+ cells were sorted as the memory CD4+ T cells. Sequencing was performed on memory CD4+ T cells from blood. Receptor source: an adult in good health and CMV-seronegative.

The V gene is TRBV30, the J gene TRBJ1-2, with D uncertain. Looked up from germline, CDR1 is GTSNPN and CDR2 is SVGIG (reference sequence). Trimming took off 3 bases at V and 3 bases at J, with 8 bases between the two ends. This CDR3 is 12 amino acids long. The CDR3 is CAWRQADYGYTF. DNA for the CDR3: TGTGCCTGGAGGCAGGCCGACTATGGCTACACCTTC.

The CDR3 DNA is TGTGCCAGCTCACCACCCGCTAGCGGGAGGGATGAGCAGTTCTTC. It codes for CASSPPASGRDEQFF. The V gene is TRBV18, the J gene TRBJ2-1; 12 bases align to TRBD2. J was trimmed by 8 bases and V by 0 bases; bases with no gene match: 2. The germline CDR1 and CDR2 sequences are KGHSH and LQKENI. This CDR3 has 15 residues.

In this sample, this clone turned up once. This rearrangement joins TRBV28 to TRBJ1-2; D remains ambiguous. The germline V gene encodes CDR1 MDHEN and CDR2 SYDVKM. With 2 bases removed from V and 7 bases from J, the gap between germline ends came to 17 bases. There are 15 residues in the CDR3. This CDR3 is CASSLATSRRSGYTF. The CDR3 nucleotides are TGTGCCAGCAGTTTAGCGACCTCCCGTCGGAGTGGCTACACCTTC.

V gene TRBV27 combines with J gene TRBJ2-3; TRBD2 is a possible D gene (5 bases). Germline-derived CDR1 and CDR2 are MNHEY and SMNVEV (reference sequence). This CDR3 region has 14 residues. The V and J ends lost 1 base and 2 bases respectively, with 7 bases between them. Here the CDR3 reads CASSLLAHTDTQYF. As DNA, the CDR3 is TGTGCCAGCAGTTTATTAGCGCACACAGATACGCAGTATTTT.

The chain joins TRBV30 to TRBJ1-2; the D is unclear. The V end lost 5 bases, the J end lost 4 bases, and 17 bases lay between the germline ends. This CDR3 comprises 14 residues. CDR1 and CDR2 from the germline V gene are GTSNPN and SVGIG (reference sequence). The CDR3 sequence: CAWRRVEFGYGYTF. The CDR3, as DNA: TGTGCCTGGCGCCGGGTTGAATTTGGCTATGGCTACACCTTC.

This chain connects TRBV6-1 to TRBJ2-5; no clear D. The CDR3 is made up of 11 amino acids. V was clipped by 8 bases and J by 4 bases, with 8 bases between them. From germline, CDR1 is MNHNS and CDR2 SASEGT. The CDR3, as DNA: TGTGCCAGCTCGCCCGGAGAGACCCAGTACTTC. Protein product: CASSPGETQYF.

V gene TRBV5-4 combines with J gene TRBJ1-4; D uncertain. Germline CDR1 reads SGHNT; CDR2 reads YYREEE (reference sequence). The CDR3 totals 14 residues. V was shortened by 0 bases and J by 8 bases, with 11 bases between the two germline ends. For the CDR3, the DNA is TGTGCCAGCAGCTTGGACTGGCGAAGGGAAAAACTGTTTTTT. This translates into CASSLDWRREKLFF.

V gene TRBV19 combines with J gene TRBJ1-2; D is uncertain. The V and J ends lost 5 bases and 2 bases respectively, with 3 bases between them. The CDR3 is 11 residues long. In germline, CDR1 is LNHDA, CDR2 SQIVND (reference sequence). In DNA form, the CDR3 reads TGTGCCAGTAGTGCGAACTATGGCTACACCTTC. This encodes CASSANYGYTF.

The chain joins TRBV4-2 to TRBJ2-6; 11 bases match TRBD2. CDR3 length: 18 residues. Looked up from germline, CDR1 is LGHNA and CDR2 is YNFKEQ. The trim removed 4 bases at V and 0 bases at J, leaving 5 bases unmatched. CDR3 protein: CASSRETSGSSGANVLTF. As DNA, the CDR3 is TGTGCCAGCAGCCGAGAAACTAGCGGGAGCTCTGGGGCCAACGTCCTGACTTTC.